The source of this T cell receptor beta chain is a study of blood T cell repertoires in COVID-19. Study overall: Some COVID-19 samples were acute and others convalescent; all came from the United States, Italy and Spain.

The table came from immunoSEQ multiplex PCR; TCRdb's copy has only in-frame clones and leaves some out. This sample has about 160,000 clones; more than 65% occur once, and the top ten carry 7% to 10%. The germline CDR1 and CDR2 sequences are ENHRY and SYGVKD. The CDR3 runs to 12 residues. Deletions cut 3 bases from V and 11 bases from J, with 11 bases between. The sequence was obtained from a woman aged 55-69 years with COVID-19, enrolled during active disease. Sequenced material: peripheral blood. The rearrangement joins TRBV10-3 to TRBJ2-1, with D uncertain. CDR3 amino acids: CAISEFATQQFF. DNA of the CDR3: TGTGCCATCAGTGAATTTGCGACACAGCAGTTCTTC.